Following are 27 T cell receptor beta chains from one sample sequenced in a study of CD8+CD57+ T cells in acquired aplastic anemia. The template used for profiling TCR beta VDJ and CDR3 was genomic DNA. TCRdb re-called the reads through MiXCR, storing one row per CDR3 protein. Here the sample spans hundreds of thousands of distinct CDR3 sequences, roughly 64% being singletons. The sequenced sample consisted of sorted CD4+, CD8+, or CD8+CD57+ T cells (not recorded which) from PBMCs. These receptors were obtained from a human donor in good health, serving as a control.

Only one count was recorded for this clonotype. A read error is likely, as this CDR3 ends without the conserved phenylalanine or tryptophan. The DNA is omitted, as the CDR3 cannot be located on it reliably, and the CDR3 follows TCRdb's listing. V is TRBV7-2 and J is TRBJ1-2. With termini counted, the CDR3 has 13 amino acids. Germline V lookup: CDR1 SGHTA, CDR2 FQGNSA. The CDR3 is CASSDTVTVNSPL.

A remark on this clonotype: Compared with germline, one end of the junction differs, possibly owing to a read error. The CDR3 spells CPSSSCNTEAFF. The CDR3 nucleotides read TGTCCCAGCAGCTCATGCAACACTGAAGCTTTCTTT. The V and J genes are TRBV7-9 and TRBJ1-1, with D uncertain. CDR1 and CDR2 from the germline V gene are SEHNR and FQNEAQ (reference sequence). The length of the CDR3 is 12 residues.

This clonotype was observed many times. The V and J genes are TRBV20-1 and TRBJ2-1; 12 bases map to TRBD2. Germline assignment: CDR1 DFQATT and CDR2 SNEGSKA (reference sequence). V trimming: 3 bases; J trimming: 2 bases; junction bases outside the gene matches: 11. The CDR3 extends over 18 amino acids. CDR3 amino acids: CSASEGASGGGAYNEQFF. DNA for the CDR3: TGCAGTGCTAGCGAAGGGGCTAGCGGGGGGGGCGCCTACAATGAGCAGTTCTTC.

To note about this clonotype: A junction end diverges from the germline sequence, so it may reflect a read error. The V call is TRBV7-2, the J call TRBJ2-7; TRBD1 is a possible D gene (5 bases). This CDR3 is built from 14 residues. Germline V gene sequence: CDR1 SGHTA, CDR2 FQGNSA. The CDR3 protein is CASSLEGQGAHHYF. In nucleotides, the CDR3 is TGTGCCAGCAGCTTAGAAGGACAAGGGGCCCACCACTATTTC.

Remarks on this clonotype: Compared with germline, one end of the junction differs, possibly owing to a read error. The chain links TRBV7-2 to TRBJ1-2; tentative D call: TRBD1 (6 bases). The CDR3 is 15 amino acids. CDR1 and CDR2 (germline): SGHTA, FQGNSA. The DNA of the CDR3 is TGCGCCAGCAGCCAAGACCGGGACATTGGAAATAGCTACACCTTC. Amino acids: CASSQDRDIGNSYTF.

A word on this clonotype: At one end, the junction sequence differs from germline, possibly due to a read error. The rearrangement uses TRBV7-3 and TRBJ2-7, with D possibly matching TRBD2 (7 bases). The CDR3 runs 15 residues. Germline CDR1 SGHTA, CDR2 FQGTGA. CDR3 amino acids: CASSPARGGSYVLYF. Written as DNA, the CDR3 is TGCGCCAGCAGTCCCGCGAGGGGGGGCTCCTACGTGCTGTACTTC.

As regards this clonotype: The junction and the germline gene differ at one end; a read error may be behind it. This rearrangement joins TRBV12-3 or TRBV12-4 to TRBJ1-2; D remains unclear. The CDR3 covers 13 residues. CDR3 amino acids: CASSLEIGGGCTF. In nucleotides, the CDR3 is TGTGCCAGCAGTTTGGAAATCGGCGGTGGCTGCACCTTC.

A single count supports this clonotype. The genes are TRBV25-1 and TRBJ1-3, with D uncertain. Trimming took 6 bases from V and 0 from J, leaving 15 bases between them. The CDR3 is 16 residues long. Germline lookup yields CDR1 MGHDK and CDR2 SYGVNS. The CDR3 is CASSVAAYDSGNTIYF. DNA of the CDR3: TGTGCCAGCAGCGTAGCGGCCTATGACTCTGGAAACACCATATATTTT. The whole variable domain, remainder taken from reference TRBV25-1 and TRBJ1-3, is EADIYQTPRYLVIGTGKKITLECSQTMGHDKMYWYQQDPGMELHLIHYSYGVNSTEKGDLSSESTVSRIRTEHFPLTLESARPSHTSQYLCASSVAAYDSGNTIYFGEGSWLTVV.

With respect to this clonotype: This may be a read error: a much more frequent sequence differs by one nucleotide. The chain carries TRBV3-1 and TRBJ1-1; 7 bases line up with TRBD1. In germline, CDR1 is LGHDT, CDR2 YNNKEL (reference sequence). The CDR3 runs to 12 residues. Written as DNA, the CDR3 is TGTGCCAGCAGCCAAGAACGCAGGGGGGCTCTCTTT. It specifies CASSQERRGALF. The full variable domain, with the rest looked up from reference TRBV3-1 and TRBJ1-1, is DTAVSQTPKYLVTQMGNDKSIKCEQNLGHDTMYWYKQDSKKFLKIMFSYNNKELIINETVPNRFSPKSPDKAHLNLHINSLELGDSAVYFCASSQERRGALFGQGTRLTVV.

This clonotype has at least ten counts. This rearrangement joins TRBV29-1 to TRBJ2-6, with a possible D match to TRBD1 (6 bases). This CDR3 comprises 14 residues. Germline values: CDR1 SQVTM, CDR2 ANQGSEA. The V end was cut by 7 bases, the J end by 0 bases, with 10 bases between. The CDR3 coding sequence is TGCAGCGCACAGGGCAGCTCTGGGGCCAACGTCCTGACTTTC. Translation gives CSAQGSSGANVLTF.

This chain uses TRBV9 with TRBJ2-2; D tentatively reads TRBD1 or TRBD2 (5 bases each). Germline-derived CDR1 and CDR2 are SGDLS and YYNGEE. CDR3 length: 15 amino acids. Trimming pared 5 bases from V and 15 bases from J, leaving 26 bases between. CDR3 sequence reads: CASRASGLDTIELFF. CDR3 sequence (DNA): TGTGCCAGCAGGGCGTCGGGGCTTGACACCATAGAGTTGTTTTTT.

CDR3: CASSGPRTGTSYVQYV. CDR3 sequence (DNA): TGTGCCAGCAGTGGGCCGCGGACAGGGACGTCCTACGTGCAGTACGTC. The gene calls are TRBV2 and TRBJ2-7, with 8 bases lining up with TRBD1. From germline, CDR1 is SNHLY and CDR2 FYNNEI. The CDR3 is 16 amino acids.

This clonotype has only one observation. The junction and the germline gene differ at one end; a read error may be behind it. This chain joins TRBV29-1 and TRBJ2-1; D is ambiguous. The CDR3 runs to 11 residues. The V gene's germline CDR1 is SQVTM and CDR2 ANQGSEA. The DNA for the CDR3 is TGCAGCGTTGACACCGTAAATGAGAAGTTCTTC. Translation gives CSVDTVNEKFF.

A remark on this clonotype: An end of the junction differs from the germline gene, which may be a read error. The chain is built from TRBV15 and TRBJ1-5; D gene uncertain. From germline, CDR1 is LNHNV and CDR2 YYDKDF (reference sequence). This CDR3 has 14 amino acids. In DNA form, the CDR3 reads TGTGCCACCAGCAGAGTGGGCGGGCATCCGCCCCTGCACTTT. It is translated as CATSRVGGHPPLHF. Supplemented by reference TRBV15 and TRBJ1-5, the full variable domain reads DAMVIQNPRYQVTQFGKPVTLSCSQTLNHNVMYWYQQKSSQAPKLLFHYYDKDFNNEADTPDNFQSRRPNTSFCFLDIRSPGLGDTAMYLCATSRVGGHPPLHFGDGTRLSIL.

The gene calls are TRBV9 and TRBJ2-7; TRBD2 might be the D (6 bases). Germline CDR1 reads SGDLS; CDR2 reads YYNGEE. There are 13 residues in the CDR3. V lost 0 bases, J lost 9 bases, and 13 bases lay in between. This CDR3 reads CASSVGTGTPQYF. CDR3 DNA sequence: TGTGCCAGCAGCGTAGGAACCGGGACTCCGCAGTACTTC.

The chain has TRBV7-2 and TRBJ1-2, with TRBD1 matching over 8 bases. V dropped 4 bases and J dropped 8; count of bases not matched to a gene: 6. The CDR3 runs to 13 residues. The germline gives CDR1 SGHTA, CDR2 FQGNSA. CDR3 coding DNA: TGTGCCAGCAGCTCCGACAGGGGAAGGGGCTACACCTTC. The encoded protein is CASSSDRGRGYTF.

The chain combines TRBV7-9 with TRBJ1-5; weak D call: TRBD1 (5 bases). CDR3 length: 13 residues. Trimming left V 5 bases short and J 7 bases short, with 12 bases between. CDR1 SEHNR and CDR2 FQNEAQ come from the germline V gene (reference sequence). The CDR3 DNA reads TGTGCCAGCAGCACAGGAGCTTTCCAGCCCCAGCATTTT. Protein product: CASSTGAFQPQHF.

As for this clonotype: A read error may explain this, as a much larger clone is one base away. This chain joins TRBV6-6 and TRBJ2-1; D gene ambiguous. CDR1 and CDR2 from the germline V gene are MNHNY and SVGAGI (reference sequence). The CDR3 contains 15 residues. Trimming cost V 5 bases and J 6 bases, with 17 bases left between them. The CDR3 is CASSEVLTGSNEQFF. As DNA, the CDR3 is TGTGCCAGCAGTGAAGTTCTAACGGGTAGCAATGAGCAGTTCTTC.

As to this clonotype: No conserved phenylalanine or tryptophan ends this CDR3, so it is likely a read error. Because the CDR3's place on the DNA is in doubt, the DNA is left out and the CDR3 is given as listed by TCRdb. The chain links TRBV29-1 to TRBJ1-4; the table calls TRBD1, which could not be checked here. In germline, CDR1 is SQVTM, CDR2 ANQGSEA. From its first to its last residue, the CDR3 has 13 amino acids. The CDR3: CSVSPRENEKLFV.

A remark on this clonotype: At one end, the junction sequence differs from germline, possibly due to a read error. The chain carries TRBV10-1 and TRBJ1-2; TRBD1 might be the D (5 bases). This CDR3 contains 13 residues. CDR1 is WNHNN, CDR2 SYGVQD, per germline (reference sequence). The chain's CDR3 is CASSVQVQYGYTF. The CDR3 DNA follows: TGCGCTAGCAGTGTACAGGTACAGTATGGCTACACCTTC.

This clonotype was picked up many times. The CDR3, as DNA: TGTGCCAGCAGCTTAGCGGGTCCTCCGTCGGATACGCAGTATTTT. Its translation: CASSLAGPPSDTQYF. The V and J genes are TRBV7-6 and TRBJ2-3, with no clear D. Germline V CDR1 and CDR2: SGHVS, FNYEAQ. The V gene lost 0 bases and the J gene lost 6 bases, with 13 bases spanning the gap. CDR3 length: 15 amino acids.

The rearrangement uses TRBV7-3 and TRBJ2-7; a possible D gene is TRBD1 (5 bases). This CDR3 is built from 13 residues. Trimming removed 2 bases from V and 10 bases from J, with 15 bases in between. Germline V gene sequence: CDR1 SGHTA, CDR2 FQGTGA. In DNA, the CDR3 is TGTGCCAGCAGCTTAGAGGACAAGGGAAAACAGTACTTC. This sequence encodes CASSLEDKGKQYF.

The chain is built from TRBV10-3 and TRBJ2-7; 8 bases align to TRBD1. The germline V gene has CDR1 ENHRY and CDR2 SYGVKD. The junction had 5 bases not matched to a gene; V was cut back by 0 bases and J by 4 bases. The length of the CDR3 is 15 residues. The CDR3 here is CAISESAGGSYEQYF. CDR3 nucleotide sequence: TGTGCCATCAGTGAGTCGGCAGGGGGCTCGTACGAGCAGTACTTC.

A remark on this clonotype: The conserved phenylalanine or tryptophan normally closing the CDR3 is absent here, so this likely arose from a read error. No DNA is shown, since the ends of the CDR3 on it are uncertain; the CDR3 is the one TCRdb lists. V and J are TRBV7-8 and TRBJ1-2; the table's D call, TRBD1, was not checked against the DNA. The CDR3 sequence runs 13 residues, both termini included. Germline lookup yields CDR1 SGHVS and CDR2 FQNEAQ. CDR3 in amino acids: CASSKQGARGNTY.

The rearrangement uses TRBV24-1 and TRBJ2-7, with D tentatively TRBD1 or TRBD2 (5 bases each). The J call is in doubt because the DNA end fits TRBJ2-1 better. This CDR3 region has 15 residues. Germline CDR1 reads KGHDR; CDR2 reads SFDVKD. The CDR3 bases are TGTGCCACCAGTGATGTGGCCGGGACCTCCTACGAGCAGTTCTTC. This translates into CATSDVAGTSYEQFF.

The chain recombines TRBV7-2 with TRBJ2-7; no firm D call. The V end was cut by 7 bases, the J end by 10 bases, with 29 bases between. Per the germline V gene, CDR1 is SGHTA and CDR2 is FQGNSA. The CDR3 is 16 residues long. The CDR3 sequence: CASTPSPTSRTYGQYF. In nucleotides, the CDR3 is TGTGCCAGCACCCCATCCCCTACGAGCAGGACGTACGGCCAGTACTTC. The full variable domain, rest sourced from reference TRBV7-2 and TRBJ2-7, is GAGVSQSPSNKVTEKGKDVELRCDPISGHTALYWYRQSLGQGLEFLIYFQGNSAPDKSGLPSDRFSAERTGGSVSTLTIQRTQQEDSAVYLCASTPSPTSRTYGQYFGPGTRLTVT.

Regarding this clonotype: One end of the junction varies from germline; a read error may be responsible. V gene TRBV7-2 combines with J gene TRBJ2-7; possible D gene TRBD1, 6 bases. Germline V gives CDR1 SGHTA, CDR2 FQGNSA. The CDR3 runs to 13 residues. The CDR3 protein is CASNPDSFDELYF. CDR3 bases: TGTGCCAGCAACCCGGACAGTTTCGACGAGCTGTACTTC.